This record concerns one TCR beta chain sequence. This clonotype was counted between two and nine times. Which antigen it targets is not known. Base qualities are missing; no much larger clone stands one base away. The data were obtained in a study of T cells after yellow fever vaccination (dated by TCRdb to the late 2010s). With respect to the entire study: Libraries from fractions with low cell numbers were prepared with the SMART-Seq v4 Ultra Low Input RNA kit. Two healthy male donors, one aged 18 to 29 and one aged 30 to 39 years, were included in the cohort. Blood samples were taken at several timepoints before and after primary and secondary immunization, and bulk PBMC replicates and cell subsets were isolated. To follow T-cell clones before and after primary and booster YFV17D yellow fever vaccination, bulk TCR alpha and beta repertoires were sequenced over time. Points the paper makes about the study in general: Because the study included only a couple of donors, the extent to which the findings can be generalized is limited. A small fraction of clonotypes appeared in both the CD4 and CD8 compartments, likely as a result of convergent recombination. Most clones expanded after primary vaccination (around 96% of CD4 and 88% of CD8) were re-detected after the booster, suggesting that broad memory maintenance occurred. Computational filtering was needed because FACS-sorted repertoires could contain abundant contaminating clonotypes from the bulk population. The secondary T-cell response was found to be weaker but faster than the primary response, with a peak reached on day 5 rather than on day 15.

The sample's treatment or condition label, in plain terms: live attenuated yellow fever vaccine strain. PBMCs were isolated from peripheral blood using a standard Ficoll-Paque protocol. CD4 and CD8 T-cell fractions were isolated with Dynabeads CD4 and CD8 positive selection kits. RNA was extracted with TriZol from bulk PBMCs, CD4 and CD8 fractions, and dextramer-positive and dextramer-negative fractions. V is cut back by 7 bases and J by 3 bases, with 2 bases in the junction unmatched. CDR1 and CDR2, looked up from the germline V gene, are SGDLS and YYNGEE. Its CDR3 holds 13 amino acids, cysteine through phenylalanine. The kept DNA is CDR3 alone, 39 bases in frame from the first base. Reads for this sample came from an Illumina NovaSeq 6000. TCR cDNA was synthesized by 5'RACE template switching, which introduced a universal primer site and unique molecular identifiers. Priming of cDNA synthesis was performed from both the TCR alpha and TCR beta constant segments. Libraries were amplified in two PCR steps, with sample barcodes and sequencing adapters added in the second step. Sequencing of the libraries was done on either Illumina HiSeq 2500 (2x100 bp) or NovaSeq (2x150 bp). The source study handled its data this way. MIGEC handled demultiplexing of reads and collapsing into UMI consensus sequences, while MiXCR performed V(D)J alignment. Vaccine-responding clonotypes were defined with edgeR using replicate PBMC samples, requiring FDR below 0.01 and a log2 fold change above 5 up to day 15. Each bulk clonotype was labeled CD4 or CD8 based on which sequenced repertoire, CD4 or CD8, contained the clonotype at higher abundance. TCRdb reprocessing: public reads trimmed at Q25 with fastp, clones called with MiXCR, in-frame beta chains kept. Rows are unified per CDR3 protein, each entry keeping the most common DNA and genes. The V and J calls and clone size come from TCRdb's table, not from the authors' own analysis. This sample gives approximately 330,000 distinct CDR3 sequences in total; around 13% of them show up just once. The ten largest clones capture around 3% of the sample.

The receptor chain draws on TRBV9 and TRBJ1-5, and TRBD1 aligns with 9 junction nucleotides. This clonotype was sampled from a young man who received the YFV17D yellow fever vaccine. Sample: CD4+ T cells sorted from PBMCs, taken 15 days after the yellow fever booster vaccination. In nucleotides, the sequence is TGTGCCAGCGGACAGGGGAACAATCAGCCCCAGCATTTT. It translates as CASGQGNNQPQHF.